This T cell receptor beta chain was captured in a study of shared clonotypes between healthy human individuals. Study-level findings and limits: Clonotype sharing across several donors was observed for around 4.5% of naive CD4 clonotypes.

As for this clone: Its matching antigen is unknown.

A split of CD4+ cells into CD45RA+ naive and CD45RA-negative memory subsets was performed. The CDR3 totals 13 residues. CDR1 is SEHNR, CDR2 FQNEAQ, per germline (reference sequence). V gave up 6 bases and J gave up 11 bases, with 20 bases separating them. The table came from immunoSEQ multiplex PCR; TCRdb's copy has only in-frame clones and leaves some out. The sample holds 780,000 or so clones, approximately 77% seen once. The TCR comes from a woman in her 30s in good health. The rearrangement links TRBV7-9 to TRBJ2-7; maybe TRBD1 (5 bases). The sample was memory CD4+ T cells sorted from blood. As for subset: CD45RA-negative fraction. The CDR3 region has the DNA TGTGCCAGCAGACCCTCTTCAGGGCAGCAGGAGTACTTC. Translating it yields CASRPSSGQQEYF.